Listed here are 21 T cell receptor beta chains from one sample, sequenced in a study of long-term antiretroviral therapy in people with HIV. Running of the v3.0 immunoSEQ assay took place at survey level. Libraries were prepared by immunoSEQ multiplex PCR; TCRdb keeps only in-frame clonotypes and omits some of them. The sample carries tens of thousands of clones, 80% recorded once. The material was unsorted PBMCs, obtained 0.3 years after starting antiretroviral therapy. These receptors were obtained from a middle-aged man with HIV.

In this sample, this clone turned up a few times. The chain couples TRBV28 to TRBJ2-3, with 16 bases lining up with TRBD2. CDR1 is MDHEN and CDR2 is SYDVKM in the germline V gene. The CDR3 runs to 18 residues. V shed 3 bases and J 0 bases; nucleotides not matched to a gene: 3. The CDR3 nucleotides are TGTGCCAGCAGTTTGGGACTAGCGGGAGGGACTAGCACAGATACGCAGTATTTT. This codes for CASSLGLAGGTSTDTQYF.

This chain uses TRBV7-9 with TRBJ1-4; unclear D gene. Germline CDR1 reads SEHNR; CDR2 reads FQNEAQ (reference sequence). The CDR3 is made up of 12 amino acids. V was trimmed by 3 bases and J by 7 bases, leaving 6 bases between them. This chain's CDR3 is CASSFVREKLFF. The CDR3 coding sequence is TGTGCCAGCAGCTTTGTTCGTGAAAAACTGTTTTTT.

J is TRBJ2-3 and V is TRBV7-9; 11 bases map to TRBD2. With V trimmed by 5 bases and J by 5 bases, 9 bases remained unmatched. Looked up from germline, CDR1 is SEHNR and CDR2 is FQNEAQ (reference sequence). The CDR3 totals 16 residues. The CDR3 protein is CASSTLAGGQRDTQYF. In DNA form, the CDR3 reads TGTGCCAGCAGCACATTAGCGGGGGGGCAGAGAGATACGCAGTATTTT.

The J gene is TRBJ2-3, the V gene TRBV10-3, with 9 bases fitting TRBD1. V was clipped by 4 bases and J by 8 bases; unmatched bases: 7. The CDR3 runs 14 residues. Germline V lookup: CDR1 ENHRY, CDR2 SYGVKD. CDR3 DNA: TGTGCCATCAGTGGGGACAGGGATACTCCTACGCAGTATTTT. It yields the protein CAISGDRDTPTQYF.

The chain carries TRBV4-3 and TRBJ2-1, with 8 bases aligning to TRBD1. The V gene's germline CDR1 is LGHNA and CDR2 YSLEER. The trim removed 0 bases at V and 0 bases at J, leaving 10 bases unmatched. The CDR3 sequence is 19 residues long. The CDR3: CASSQEDGQGFSSYNEQFF. In nucleotides, the CDR3 is TGCGCCAGCAGCCAAGAAGATGGACAGGGCTTCAGCTCCTACAATGAGCAGTTCTTC.

In DNA form, the CDR3 reads TGCAGCGTTGGACGACCGAACACTGAAGCTTTCTTT. It specifies CSVGRPNTEAFF. The chain carries TRBV29-1 and TRBJ1-1; D remains unclear. Germline CDR1 is SQVTM and CDR2 is ANQGSEA. This CDR3 has 12 amino acids. Trimming shortened V by 4 bases and J by 1 base, and 7 bases separated the two germline ends.

V usage is TRBV6-5 and J usage is TRBJ1-2, with TRBD1 identical over 8 bases. With V trimmed by 5 bases and J by 4 bases, 9 bases remained unmatched. Germline V gives CDR1 MNHEY, CDR2 SVGAGI. The CDR3 has 15 amino acids. CDR3 nucleotide sequence: TGTGCCAGCAGTAACGGACAGGGAAGACGCTATGGCTACACCTTC. It specifies CASSNGQGRRYGYTF.

This chain connects TRBV6-6 to TRBJ2-1, with a tentative D call TRBD1 (6 bases). Per germline, CDR1 MNHNY and CDR2 SVGAGI (reference sequence). Trimming pared 5 bases from V and 1 base from J, leaving 9 bases between. There are 14 residues in the CDR3. The CDR3, as DNA: TGTGCCAGCAGTCCCCAGGGGTCCTACAATGAGCAGTTCTTC. Protein sequence: CASSPQGSYNEQFF.

The V gene is TRBV5-1, the J gene TRBJ2-7; D gene ambiguous. The CDR3 has 13 amino acids. Germline V gene lookup returns CDR1 SGHRS and CDR2 YFSETQ. V dropped 0 bases and J dropped 6 bases, with 10 bases sitting between them. Here the CDR3 DNA reads TGCGCCAGCAGCTTGGCCAGTCTGCGCGAGCAGTACTTC. Its protein is CASSLASLREQYF. Based on the CDR3 plus reference TRBV5-1 and TRBJ2-7, the full variable domain is KAGVTQTPRYLIKTRGQQVTLSCSPISGHRSVSWYQQTPGQGLQFLFEYFSETQRNKGNFPGRFSGRQFSNSRSEMNVSTLELGDSALYLCASSLASLREQYFGPGTRLTVT.

Here the CDR3 DNA reads TGTGCCAGTAGTATAGGACCCGGGACAGGGGTCTACGAGCAGTACTTC. Amino acid sequence: CASSIGPGTGVYEQYF. This chain links TRBV19 with TRBJ2-7; TRBD1 matches at 10 bases. Germline V gene data show CDR1 as LNHDA and CDR2 as SQIVND (reference sequence). V was clipped by 1 base and J by 3 bases; unmatched bases: 6. This CDR3 contains 16 residues.

V usage is TRBV18 and J usage is TRBJ2-5; a weak D match, TRBD2 (5 bases). Germline values: CDR1 KGHSH, CDR2 LQKENI. V lost 1 base, J lost 1 base, and 10 bases lay in between. This CDR3 spans 15 amino acids. The CDR3 nucleotides read TGTGCCAGCTCACCACGGCGGGCCGCCCAAGAGACCCAGTACTTC. Residues: CASSPRRAAQETQYF.

The chain combines TRBV2 with TRBJ1-5, with D unresolved. The CDR3 spans 13 residues. Germline V lookup: CDR1 SNHLY, CDR2 FYNNEI. Trimming took off 5 bases at V and 3 bases at J, with 8 bases between the two ends. The DNA for the CDR3 is TGTGCCAGCAGTAATTGGGCCAATCAGCCCCAGCATTTT. Translated, it gives CASSNWANQPQHF.

The CDR3: CASSRAEKSYGYTF. The CDR3, as DNA: TGTGCCAGCAGCAGGGCAGAGAAGAGCTATGGCTACACCTTC. The genes are TRBV27 and TRBJ1-2; TRBD1 is a possible D gene (5 bases). Germline-derived CDR1 and CDR2 are MNHEY and SMNVEV (reference sequence). V shed 6 bases and J shed 4 bases, with 15 bases lying between them. The CDR3 has 14 residues.

The gene calls are TRBV7-2 and TRBJ2-5; D is perhaps TRBD1 or TRBD2 (5 bases each). V lost 5 bases and J 1 base, leaving 11 bases between the germline ends. CDR1 is SGHTA, CDR2 FQGNSA, per germline. The CDR3 contains 14 residues. CDR3 sequence: CASSKWDGQETQYF. The DNA of the CDR3 is TGTGCCAGCAGCAAGTGGGACGGCCAAGAGACCCAGTACTTC.

This clone was observed a handful of times. The chain recombines TRBV7-6 with TRBJ1-3; no clear D gene. This CDR3 region has 12 residues. V was clipped by 4 bases and J by 2 bases, with 3 bases between them. Per the germline V gene, CDR1 is SGHVS and CDR2 is FNYEAQ. The CDR3 DNA is TGTGCCAGCAGCTCTCCTGGAAACACCATATATTTT. Translated, it gives CASSSPGNTIYF.

This rearrangement joins TRBV19 to TRBJ1-1; no clear D gene. CDR1 and CDR2 from the germline V gene are LNHDA and SQIVND (reference sequence). Trimming stripped 1 base from V and 4 bases from J, with 13 bases between. The CDR3 sequence is 15 residues long. The CDR3 DNA reads TGTGCCAGTAGTATAGCAAAGGGTTTGGGCACTGAAGCTTTCTTT. This encodes CASSIAKGLGTEAFF. Using reference TRBV19 and TRBJ1-1 for the parts outside the CDR3, the full variable domain is DGGITQSPKYLFRKEGQNVTLSCEQNLNHDAMYWYRQDPGQGLRLIYYSQIVNDFQKGDIAEGYSVSREKKESFPLTVTSAQKNPTAFYLCASSIAKGLGTEAFFGQGTRLTVV.

The chain is built from TRBV29-1 and TRBJ2-7, with TRBD1 matching 9 bases. With V trimmed by 4 bases and J by 0 bases, 7 bases remained unmatched. Germline V gene data show CDR1 as SQVTM and CDR2 as ANQGSEA. The CDR3 spans 15 residues. The chain's CDR3 is CSVVLGTGSSYEQYF. The CDR3 DNA reads as TGCAGCGTTGTCTTGGGGACAGGGTCCTCCTACGAGCAGTACTTC.

This clone was observed once. The chain has TRBV7-8 and TRBJ1-2; TRBD1 aligns across 8 bases. This CDR3 is 14 amino acids long. The ends lost 5 bases at V and 3 bases at J; junction bases unmatched: 5. Germline CDR1 reads SGHVS; CDR2 reads FQNEAQ. The CDR3 nucleotides read TGTGCCAGCAGCGGCGGGACAGGATACTATGGCTACACCTTC. As protein: CASSGGTGYYGYTF.

V gene TRBV7-6 combines with J gene TRBJ2-1; 11 bases map to TRBD2. This CDR3 contains 17 residues. From germline, CDR1 is SGHVS and CDR2 FNYEAQ. V lost 0 bases and J lost 8; bases outside the gene matches: 9. CDR3 amino acids: CASSLADSGGVLDEQFF. The CDR3 DNA reads TGTGCCAGCAGCTTAGCGGATAGCGGGGGGGTGTTGGATGAGCAGTTCTTC.

The chain is built from TRBV7-9 and TRBJ2-3, with TRBD1 identical over 10 bases. This CDR3 is 16 amino acids long. Trimming cost V 7 bases and J 3 bases; bases outside gene matches: 10. Germline CDR1 is SEHNR and CDR2 is FQNEAQ (reference sequence). The CDR3 here is CASTDRGREQTDTQYF. The CDR3 nucleotides read TGTGCCAGCACCGACAGGGGGCGGGAGCAGACAGATACGCAGTATTTT.

This chain connects TRBV30 to TRBJ2-7, with a weak D call TRBD2 (5 bases). V was trimmed by 3 bases and J by 3 bases, leaving 12 bases between them. Germline CDR1 reads GTSNPN; CDR2 reads SVGIG (reference sequence). The CDR3 has 13 amino acids. CDR3 sequence: CAWRQEVHYEQYF. The CDR3 region has the DNA TGTGCCTGGAGGCAGGAGGTCCACTACGAGCAGTACTTC.